Following are 10 T cell receptor beta chains from one sample sequenced in a study of blood T cell repertoires in COVID-19. The assay was immunoSEQ multiplex PCR, and TCRdb's table has in-frame clones only and misses some. The table lists 250,000 to 350,000 clones, approximately 85% of them singletons. The specimen was PBMCs or T cells enriched from blood (not recorded which). The receptors shown here come from a woman aged 25 to 39 who had recovered from COVID-19.

The gene calls are TRBV7-6 and TRBJ2-5; 11 bases fit TRBD2. V lost 4 bases, J lost 4 bases, and 8 bases stayed unmatched. CDR3 length equals 16 residues. Germline CDR1 SGHVS, CDR2 FNYEAQ. This chain's CDR3 is CASSSLSGGARETQYF. CDR3 coding DNA: TGTGCCAGCAGCTCGCTTAGCGGGGGGGCCCGAGAGACCCAGTACTTC.

The V gene is TRBV5-1, the J gene TRBJ2-1; TRBD2 agrees at 8 bases. Germline assignment: CDR1 SGHRS and CDR2 YFSETQ. V was pared by 5 bases and J by 7 bases, with 11 bases of the junction left unmatched. This CDR3 has 15 amino acids. CDR3 nucleotides: TGCGCCAGCAGATTCCGGGGGGGCCTCATGAATGAGCAGTTCTTC. Translation: CASRFRGGLMNEQFF.

The chain has TRBV7-8 and TRBJ2-7, with 7 bases matching TRBD2. With V trimmed by 4 bases and J by 0 bases, 6 bases remained unmatched. This CDR3 has 15 amino acids. CDR1 and CDR2 (germline): SGHVS, FQNEAQ. For the CDR3, the DNA is TGTGCCAGCAGCTCCGTGGGCGGGAGCTCCTACGAGCAGTACTTC. Translated, it gives CASSSVGGSSYEQYF.

The chain combines TRBV3-1 (or the pseudogene TRBV3-2) with TRBJ1-4; possible D gene TRBD1, 5 bases. Germline V lookup: CDR1 LGHDT, CDR2 YNNKEL (reference sequence). The CDR3 is 18 residues long. The V end was cut by 4 bases, the J end by 0 bases, with 18 bases between. The CDR3 sequence is CASSRGLWGTATNEKLFF. CDR3 coding DNA: TGTGCCAGCAGCCGAGGGCTTTGGGGGACTGCAACTAATGAAAAACTGTTTTTT.

This CDR3 reads CASSFSFGRVPERNYEQYF. The CDR3 coding sequence is TGTGCCAGCAGCTTTTCTTTCGGGAGGGTTCCAGAGAGGAATTACGAGCAGTACTTC. The J gene is TRBJ2-7, the V gene TRBV7-9, with 8 positions matching TRBD2. CDR3 size: 19 residues. J was trimmed by 4 bases and V by 3 bases; bases with no gene match: 20. The germline V gene encodes CDR1 SEHNR and CDR2 FQNEAQ (reference sequence).

V and J are TRBV20-1 and TRBJ2-7; D perhaps matches TRBD2 (6 bases). CDR3 length: 11 amino acids. V was shortened by 4 bases and J by 6 bases, with 10 bases between the two germline ends. CDR1 and CDR2 from the germline V gene are DFQATT and SNEGSKA (reference sequence). This CDR3 reads CSATGTSEQYF. The CDR3 DNA is TGCAGTGCTACTGGGACTTCCGAGCAGTACTTC.

The table lists this clone with a count of one. The chain is built from TRBV2 and TRBJ2-1, with a weak D call TRBD1 (5 bases). CDR3 length equals 12 residues. The germline V gene encodes CDR1 SNHLY and CDR2 FYNNEI. V was trimmed by 5 bases and J by 8 bases, leaving 10 bases between them. CDR3 bases: TGTGCCAGCAGTTCCCAGGGCTATGAGCAGTTCTTC. Its translation: CASSSQGYEQFF.

This chain connects TRBV15 to TRBJ2-7, with TRBD1 matching 9 bases. With V trimmed by 1 base and J by 7 bases, 11 bases remained unmatched. This CDR3 is built from 16 residues. Germline V lookup: CDR1 LNHNV, CDR2 YYDKDF (reference sequence). This chain's CDR3 is CATSRVGQGTAMEQYF. The CDR3 DNA is TGTGCCACCAGCAGAGTGGGACAGGGCACTGCGATGGAGCAGTACTTC.

This chain connects TRBV24-1 to TRBJ1-2; TRBD1 agrees at 10 bases. This CDR3 region has 16 residues. The V segment lost 4 bases and the J segment 6 bases; nucleotides outside the gene matches: 10. Germline assignment: CDR1 KGHDR and CDR2 SFDVKD. The CDR3 bases are TGTGCCACCAGTGACCCGAGGACAGGGGGAGTCGATGGCTACACCTTC. Encoded protein: CATSDPRTGGVDGYTF.

The chain combines TRBV5-6 with TRBJ1-3, with a possible D match to TRBD1 (5 bases). Trimming took 4 bases from V and 2 from J, leaving 16 bases between them. The CDR3 is made up of 16 amino acids. Per the germline V gene, CDR1 is SGHDT and CDR2 is YYEEEE. The DNA of the CDR3 is TGTGCCAGCAGCCCAAGTTTCTCAGGGACTGGAAACACCATATATTTT. Protein sequence: CASSPSFSGTGNTIYF.